The entry below gives a single T cell receptor (beta chain) sequence along with its context. Its target is not known. The record originates from a study of OX40 agonist ivuxolimab in advanced cancers. Background on the study: Under the entry rules, prior anti-PD-1, anti-PD-L1 or anti-CTLA-4 therapy was allowed, and roughly 41% had some. General study results and limits: Clones of CD4+ and CD8+ blood T cells grew by week 6 at doses of 0.1 to 3.0 mg/kg. Clonal expansion was among the lowest in partial responders at 0.1-3.0 mg/kg, especially CD8+.

Trimming took off 2 bases at V and 3 bases at J, with 16 bases between the two ends. The CDR3 covers 16 residues. Germline values: CDR1 MNHEY, CDR2 SVGAGI. Only in-frame clones appear in the TCRdb table, and some are missing; sequencing was by immunoSEQ multiplex PCR. The sample consists of about 95,000 clones, over 75% of them appearing once. This specimen consisted of CD4+ or CD8+ T cells sorted from blood, obtained in a trial of the OX40 agonist ivuxolimab. The chain couples TRBV6-5 to TRBJ2-5, with TRBD2 as a possible D gene (5 bases). The sequence was obtained from an adult with an advanced solid tumor such as melanoma, head and neck, liver or kidney cancer. CDR3 DNA: TGTGCCAGCAGTTACGGATTGGGAGCTACCAAAGAGACCCAGTACTTC. The encoded protein is CASSYGLGATKETQYF.